One and the same sample provided the 25 T cell receptor beta chains below, sequenced in a study of CD8+ T cells in alopecia areata. Reverse transcribed after extraction, RNA yielded cDNA as the sequencing template. Measured with immunoSEQ multiplex PCR; TCRdb has only the in-frame clones, and not every one. The sample includes under 150,000 clones, approximately 47% seen only once; the top ten take roughly a tenth. Sequencing was carried out using NKG2D-low CD8+ T cells sorted from blood. These receptors all come from a human donor with alopecia areata.

The sample holds a few counts of this clone. This sequence joins TRBV19 and TRBJ2-1, with D hard to call. Trimming pared 6 bases from V and 3 bases from J, leaving 9 bases between. The germline V gene encodes CDR1 LNHDA and CDR2 SQIVND (reference sequence). This CDR3 comprises 13 residues. The CDR3 is CASRSSDYNEQFF. CDR3 nucleotide sequence: TGTGCCAGTAGGTCGTCTGACTACAATGAGCAGTTCTTC.

This rearrangement joins TRBV30 to TRBJ2-6; TRBD1 agrees at 8 bases. This CDR3 contains 17 residues. Germline V CDR1 and CDR2: GTSNPN, SVGIG (reference sequence). J was trimmed by 0 bases and V by 3 bases; bases with no gene match: 7. CDR3 in amino acids: CAWRDRAGLSGANVLTF. The CDR3 DNA is TGTGCCTGGAGGGACAGGGCGGGGCTCTCTGGGGCCAACGTCCTGACTTTC.

The sample holds a few counts of this clone. The genes are TRBV7-6 and TRBJ2-1; TRBD2 agrees at 9 bases. Trimming cost V 5 bases and J 6 bases; bases outside gene matches: 5. From germline, CDR1 is SGHVS and CDR2 FNYEAQ. This CDR3 is built from 14 residues. The CDR3 region is CASSHSGGANEQFF. The CDR3 DNA is TGTGCCAGCAGCCATAGCGGGGGCGCCAATGAGCAGTTCTTC.

CDR3 loop: CASGSDADTQYF. DNA of the CDR3: TGTGCCAGCGGGTCGGATGCAGATACGCAGTATTTT. The J gene is TRBJ2-3, the V gene TRBV5-6; the D is unclear. Trimming removed 7 bases at V and 4 bases at J, with 10 bases between. The CDR3 contains 12 residues. CDR1 is SGHDT and CDR2 is YYEEEE in the germline V gene.

The chain is built from TRBV13 and TRBJ1-1; weak D call: TRBD1 (6 bases). Trimming took off 1 base at V and 3 bases at J, with 12 bases between the two ends. The CDR3 totals 15 residues. Germline V gene sequence: CDR1 PRHDT, CDR2 FYEKMQ (reference sequence). The CDR3 protein is CASSLEGGLDTEAFF. CDR3 coding DNA: TGTGCCAGCAGCTTAGAAGGGGGGTTGGACACTGAAGCTTTCTTT.

This clone was observed a few times. The chain links TRBV19 to TRBJ2-4; the D gene could be TRBD1 or TRBD2 (5 bases each). V was pared by 3 bases and J by 0 bases, with 12 bases between. The CDR3 extends over 16 amino acids. The V gene's germline CDR1 is LNHDA and CDR2 SQIVND (reference sequence). As DNA, the CDR3 is TGTGCCAGTAGTATCCTGGGGGACGTAGCCAAAAACATTCAGTACTTC. It specifies CASSILGDVAKNIQYF.

V is TRBV25-1 and J is TRBJ2-7; D is uncertain. Germline values: CDR1 MGHDK, CDR2 SYGVNS. CDR3 length: 11 amino acids. Trimming shortened V by 0 bases and J by 6 bases, and 3 bases separated the two germline ends. CDR3 nucleotides: TGTGCCAGCAGTGAATATGCCGAGCAGTACTTC. This codes for CASSEYAEQYF.

Here the CDR3 reads CSADQGTDTQYF. As DNA, the CDR3 is TGCAGCGCAGACCAGGGCACAGATACGCAGTATTTT. This chain links TRBV29-1 with TRBJ2-3; D not certain. The CDR3 totals 12 residues. Deletions cut 7 bases from V and 1 base from J, with 9 bases between. The germline CDR1 and CDR2 sequences are SQVTM and ANQGSEA.

This chain links TRBV28 with TRBJ1-5; the D gene is possibly TRBD1 (6 bases). Germline V lookup: CDR1 MDHEN, CDR2 SYDVKM. The CDR3 is 14 residues long. Trimming stripped 7 bases from V and 6 bases from J, with 16 bases between. CDR3 sequence reads: CASTPTGLGQPQHF. CDR3 nucleotide sequence: TGTGCCAGCACACCCACAGGGCTAGGTCAGCCCCAGCATTTT.

The rearrangement links TRBV6-5 to TRBJ1-1, with a tentative D call TRBD1 (5 bases). The CDR3 sequence is 14 residues long. CDR1 and CDR2 (germline): MNHEY, SVGAGI. V dropped 2 bases and J dropped 3 bases, with 10 bases sitting between them. In DNA, the CDR3 is TGTGCCAGCAGTTACACAGGACCGCACACTGAAGCTTTCTTT. Translated, it gives CASSYTGPHTEAFF.

This clone was found a few times. CDR3 in amino acids: CASEREPQETQYF. The DNA for the CDR3 is TGTGCCAGCGAGAGGGAGCCCCAAGAGACCCAGTACTTC. The J gene is TRBJ2-5, the V gene TRBV2; TRBD2 is a possible D gene (5 bases). Trimming stripped 8 bases from V and 1 base from J, with 11 bases between. Germline loops: CDR1 SNHLY, CDR2 FYNNEI. The CDR3 is 13 residues long. The full variable domain, with the rest looked up from reference TRBV2 and TRBJ2-5, is EPEVTQTPSHQVTQMGQEVILRCVPISNHLYFYWYRQILGQKVEFLVSFYNNEISEKSEIFDDQFSVERPDGSNFTLKIRSTKLEDSAMYFCASEREPQETQYFGPGTRLLVL.

V usage is TRBV27 and J usage is TRBJ2-5, with 9 bases identical to TRBD2. This CDR3 has 18 residues. Germline trimming cut 0 bases from V and 4 bases from J; bases unmatched to any gene: 12. Looked up from germline, CDR1 is MNHEY and CDR2 is SMNVEV (reference sequence). CDR3 protein: CASSLSPSGTSTTETQYF. The CDR3 DNA is TGTGCCAGCAGTTTATCACCTAGCGGGACTTCGACCACAGAGACCCAGTACTTC.

The chain recombines TRBV5-1 with TRBJ2-7; D may match TRBD1 or TRBD2 (5 bases each). With 0 bases removed from V and 3 bases from J, the gap between germline ends came to 10 bases. The CDR3 is 14 amino acids. Germline CDR1 SGHRS, CDR2 YFSETQ. The CDR3 here is CASSLEMGDYEQYF. CDR3 bases: TGCGCCAGCAGCTTGGAGATGGGGGACTACGAGCAGTACTTC.

The V gene is TRBV14, the J gene TRBJ2-1; D gene unclear. V was cut by 4 bases and J by 8 bases, with 15 bases left in between. The CDR3 is made up of 14 amino acids. CDR1 is SGHDN and CDR2 is FVKESK in the germline V gene. The CDR3 DNA reads TGTGCCAGCAGCCGGATCTCGGGTTCGCATGAGCAGTTCTTC. It encodes CASSRISGSHEQFF.

This clone came up once. The J gene is TRBJ2-7, the V gene TRBV9; 10 bases line up with TRBD2. Trimming cost V 7 bases and J 7 bases; bases outside gene matches: 2. There are 11 residues in the CDR3. The V gene's germline CDR1 is SGDLS and CDR2 YYNGEE. The CDR3 coding sequence is TGTGCCAGCGGGGGACTAGCGGAGCAGTACTTC. Residues: CASGGLAEQYF.

This chain joins TRBV2 and TRBJ2-7; D perhaps matches TRBD2 (5 bases). The ends were cut back, 6 bases at V and 3 bases at J, with 12 bases in the middle. Germline V gene data show CDR1 as SNHLY and CDR2 as FYNNEI. This CDR3 comprises 13 residues. The chain's CDR3 is CASSAGPNYEQYF. The CDR3 region has the DNA TGTGCCAGCAGCGCGGGCCCCAACTACGAGCAGTACTTC.

The gene calls are TRBV30 and TRBJ2-7, with 7 bases aligning to TRBD2. Looked up from germline, CDR1 is GTSNPN and CDR2 is SVGIG (reference sequence). V lost 3 bases to trimming and J lost 3 bases; unmatched junction nucleotides: 2. The CDR3 is 12 residues long. CDR3 DNA: TGTGCCTGGAGCGGGGGGAACTACGAGCAGTACTTC. It codes for CAWSGGNYEQYF.

This clone came up once. The rearrangement uses TRBV9 and TRBJ2-2; tentatively, D is TRBD2 (5 bases). The CDR3 extends over 16 amino acids. CDR1 is SGDLS, CDR2 YYNGEE, per germline. V was cut by 0 bases and J by 1 base, with 10 bases left in between. CDR3 nucleotide sequence: TGTGCCAGCAGCGTAGAGGAGCGGCTGAACACCGGGGAGCTGTTTTTT. Translation gives CASSVEERLNTGELFF.

This clone was observed a few times. This specimen includes other DNA sequences encoding the same CDR3. The rearrangement links TRBV29-1 to TRBJ2-7; no clear D gene. CDR3 length: 12 amino acids. The ends were cut back, 2 bases at V and 2 bases at J, with 7 bases in the middle. Germline V lookup: CDR1 SQVTM, CDR2 ANQGSEA. For the CDR3, the DNA is TGCAGCGTTGAAAGCAGACCCTACGAGCAGTACTTC. Protein product: CSVESRPYEQYF.

This chain uses TRBV27 with TRBJ1-2, with D perhaps matching TRBD1 (6 bases). Germline V gene data show CDR1 as MNHEY and CDR2 as SMNVEV (reference sequence). Trimming pared 0 bases from V and 5 bases from J, leaving 13 bases between. The CDR3 runs to 15 residues. CDR3 DNA sequence: TGTGCCAGCAGTTTATCCGGCGACAGGAGGTATGGCTACACCTTC. The encoded protein is CASSLSGDRRYGYTF.

The V and J genes are TRBV30 and TRBJ1-1, with TRBD1 matching over 10 bases. The CDR3 is 12 residues long. From germline, CDR1 is GTSNPN and CDR2 SVGIG (reference sequence). The V segment lost 5 bases and the J segment 5 bases; nucleotides outside the gene matches: 2. CDR3 residues: CAWRDRGTEAFF. CDR3 in DNA: TGTGCCTGGCGGGACAGGGGAACTGAAGCTTTCTTT.

V is TRBV9 and J is TRBJ2-5; tentatively, D is TRBD2 (6 bases). Germline-derived CDR1 and CDR2 are SGDLS and YYNGEE. There are 14 residues in the CDR3. The V and J ends lost 1 base and 4 bases respectively, with 11 bases between them. Here the CDR3 DNA reads TGTGCCAGCAGCGTATGGGCTAGCGCAGAGACCCAGTACTTC. This sequence encodes CASSVWASAETQYF.

The chain employs TRBV6-6 and TRBJ2-3; TRBD1 or TRBD2 may be the D gene (5 bases each). Germline lookup yields CDR1 MNHNY and CDR2 SVGAGI (reference sequence). The CDR3 runs to 15 residues. Trimming pared 5 bases from V and 0 bases from J, leaving 12 bases between. Here the CDR3 DNA reads TGTGCCAGCAGTACCTGGGACGGAAGCACAGATACGCAGTATTTT. Translation: CASSTWDGSTDTQYF.

In DNA, the CDR3 is TGTGCCTGGAGTGTCCCGACGGTGGGCTACACCTTC. Protein sequence: CAWSVPTVGYTF. The V and J genes are TRBV30 and TRBJ1-2, with unresolved D. Per germline, CDR1 GTSNPN and CDR2 SVGIG (reference sequence). The V end lost 0 bases, the J end lost 8 bases, and 10 bases lay between the germline ends. The CDR3 is 12 residues long.

The chain uses TRBV2 and TRBJ1-2; no clear D gene. Germline CDR1 reads SNHLY; CDR2 reads FYNNEI. The CDR3 consists of 15 residues. With 2 bases removed from V and 5 bases from J, the gap between germline ends came to 15 bases. The DNA for the CDR3 is TGTGCCAGCAGTGAACTGTCGCATTCGGGTTATGGCTACACCTTC. Translating gives CASSELSHSGYGYTF.